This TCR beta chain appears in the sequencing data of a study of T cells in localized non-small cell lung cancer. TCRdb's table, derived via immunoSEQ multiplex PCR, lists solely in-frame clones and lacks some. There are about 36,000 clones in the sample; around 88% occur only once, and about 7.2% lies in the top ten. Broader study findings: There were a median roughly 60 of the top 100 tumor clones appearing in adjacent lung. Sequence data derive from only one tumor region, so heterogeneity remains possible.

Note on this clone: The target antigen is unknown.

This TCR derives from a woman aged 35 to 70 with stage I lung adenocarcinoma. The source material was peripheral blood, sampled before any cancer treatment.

CDR3 sequence: CASRVGSLGNTEAFF. CDR3 bases: TGCGCCAGCAGAGTCGGGAGTCTAGGGAACACTGAAGCTTTCTTT. The J gene is TRBJ1-1, the V gene TRBV5-1; D unresolved. The CDR3 covers 15 residues. V was clipped by 5 bases and J by 1 base, with 15 bases between them. Germline V gives CDR1 SGHRS, CDR2 YFSETQ.